This TCR beta chain was retrieved from a study of cytomegalovirus exposure and HLA in healthy donors. General study results and limits: The CMV antigen specificity of three CMV-associated chains was confirmed through in vitro analysis. Among TCR beta chains, those listed as cytomegalovirus-associated numbered over 150.

All the people who gave samples were healthy bone marrow donors. At sampling all donors were nominally healthy, likely with unrecorded immune exposures. A multiplex PCR was run with 60 Vbeta primers and 13 Jbeta primers. Data came from immunoSEQ multiplex PCR; TCRdb stores just in-frame clones and leaves some out. The sample lists some 130,000 clones, 81% occurring once. There are 13 residues in the CDR3. The germline V gene has CDR1 SGHDT and CDR2 YYEEEE. Between the trimmed V and J ends, which lost 5 bases and 0 bases, there was a span of 9 bases. Concerning this clone: The antigen is unknown.

Material: PBMCs. The origin of this receptor is a man aged 18 to 35 in good health and CMV-seronegative. V and J are TRBV5-6 and TRBJ2-7; D remains ambiguous. The CDR3 sequence: CASRQIVSYEQYF. The CDR3, as DNA: TGTGCCAGCAGACAGATAGTCTCCTACGAGCAGTACTTC.